Included here is one T cell receptor beta chain sequence, with context. As yet, its antigen is unknown. One end of the junction fails to match germline, which may point to a read error. RNA and DNA were co-extracted from approximately 20-30 mg of unsorted bulk tissue. These data belong to a study of tumor-infiltrating lymphocytes in primary liver carcinoma. Study details: The tumors, T1-T3 N0M0 lesions, were about 4 to 11 cm across.

Points from the study as a whole: Lower overlap was observed for tumor-adjacent and tumor-blood pairs relative to tumor region pairs.

The CDR3 has 16 amino acids. Germline values: CDR1 SGHAT, CDR2 FQNNGV. Making TCR beta cDNA involved around 510 ng total RNA and a constant-region primer. Construction of TCR beta libraries relied on three successive nested multiplex PCR rounds employing slightly modified ARM-PCR. A C-beta reverse primer was combined with TRBV1-TRBV30 forward primers in the first two PCR rounds, and each round had around 11 cycles. Each CDR3 protein is one row after TCRdb ran MiXCR on the multiplex PCR reads. The repertoire consists of 100,000 or so distinct CDR3 sequences, with roughly 69% occurring once and the leading ten covering 9.5%.

This TCR came from a woman aged 60-75 years with primary liver carcinoma and hepatitis B virus infection. The chain has TRBV11-2 and TRBJ2-1, with TRBD2 identical over 7 bases. Sequencing was carried out using liver tumor tissue from sampling region 5. Subset described: tumor region T5, tumor centre. CDR3 DNA sequence: TGTGCCAGCAGCTACGCAACTAGCGAGCGATACAATGAGCAGTTTTTC. Amino acid sequence: CASSYATSERYNEQFF.